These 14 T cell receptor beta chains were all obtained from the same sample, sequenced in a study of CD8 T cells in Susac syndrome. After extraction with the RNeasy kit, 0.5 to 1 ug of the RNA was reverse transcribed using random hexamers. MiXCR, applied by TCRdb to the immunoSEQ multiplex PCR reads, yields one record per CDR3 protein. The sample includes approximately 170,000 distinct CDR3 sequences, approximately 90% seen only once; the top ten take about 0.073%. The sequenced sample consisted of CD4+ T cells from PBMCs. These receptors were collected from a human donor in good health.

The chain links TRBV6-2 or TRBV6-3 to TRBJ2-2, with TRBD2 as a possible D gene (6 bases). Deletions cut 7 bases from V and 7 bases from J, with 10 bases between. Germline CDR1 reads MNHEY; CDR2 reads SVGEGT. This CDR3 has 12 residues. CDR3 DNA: TGTGCCAGCACCTCGGGAGTCGGGGAGCTGTTTTTT. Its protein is CASTSGVGELFF.

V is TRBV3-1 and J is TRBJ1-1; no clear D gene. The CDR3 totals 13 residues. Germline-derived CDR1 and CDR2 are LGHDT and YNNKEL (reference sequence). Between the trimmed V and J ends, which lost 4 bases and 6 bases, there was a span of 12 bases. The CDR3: CASSPQGYPEAFF. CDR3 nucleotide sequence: TGTGCCAGCAGCCCCCAAGGATATCCTGAAGCTTTCTTT.

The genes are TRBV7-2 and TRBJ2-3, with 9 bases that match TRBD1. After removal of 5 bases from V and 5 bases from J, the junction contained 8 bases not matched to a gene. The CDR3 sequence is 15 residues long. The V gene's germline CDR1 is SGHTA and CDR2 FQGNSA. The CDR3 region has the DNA TGTGCCAGCAGCCCTCCGGGACAGGGAGGAGATACGCAGTATTTT. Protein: CASSPPGQGGDTQYF.

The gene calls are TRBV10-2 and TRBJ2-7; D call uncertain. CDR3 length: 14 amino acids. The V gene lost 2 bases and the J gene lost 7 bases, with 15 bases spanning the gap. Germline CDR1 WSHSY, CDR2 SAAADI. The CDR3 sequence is CASSEPRPSREQYF. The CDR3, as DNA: TGCGCCAGCAGTGAGCCCCGTCCATCCAGGGAGCAGTACTTC.

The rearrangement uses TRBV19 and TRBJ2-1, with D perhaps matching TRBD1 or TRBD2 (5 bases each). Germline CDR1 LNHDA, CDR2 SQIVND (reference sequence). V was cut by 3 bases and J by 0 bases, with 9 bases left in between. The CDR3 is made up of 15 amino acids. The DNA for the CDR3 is TGTGCCAGTAGTATGGGGGATAGCTCCTACAATGAGCAGTTCTTC. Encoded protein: CASSMGDSSYNEQFF.

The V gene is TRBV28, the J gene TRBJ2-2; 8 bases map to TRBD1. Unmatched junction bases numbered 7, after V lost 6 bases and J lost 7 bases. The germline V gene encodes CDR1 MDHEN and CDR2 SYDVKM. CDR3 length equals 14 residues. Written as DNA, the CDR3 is TGTGCCAGCAGAAGGACAGGGATGAGCGGGGAGCTGTTTTTT. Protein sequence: CASRRTGMSGELFF. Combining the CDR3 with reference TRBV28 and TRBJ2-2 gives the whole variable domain DVKVTQSSRYLVKRTGEKVFLECVQDMDHENMFWYRQDPGLGLRLIYFSYDVKMKEKGDIPEGYSVSREKKERFSLILESASTNQTSMYLCASRRTGMSGELFFGEGSRLTVL.

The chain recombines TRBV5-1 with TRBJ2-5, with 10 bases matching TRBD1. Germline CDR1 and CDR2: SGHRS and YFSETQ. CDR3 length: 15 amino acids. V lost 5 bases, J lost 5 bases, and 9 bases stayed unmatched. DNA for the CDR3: TGCGCCAGCAGTAGACAGGGGGCGGTCGAGGAGACCCAGTACTTC. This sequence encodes CASSRQGAVEETQYF.

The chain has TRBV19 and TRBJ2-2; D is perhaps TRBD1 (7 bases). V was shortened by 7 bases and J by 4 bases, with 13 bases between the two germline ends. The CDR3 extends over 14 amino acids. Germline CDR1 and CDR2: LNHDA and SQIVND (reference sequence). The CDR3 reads CASKAQGGTGELFF. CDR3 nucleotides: TGTGCCAGTAAGGCTCAGGGGGGCACCGGGGAGCTGTTTTTT.

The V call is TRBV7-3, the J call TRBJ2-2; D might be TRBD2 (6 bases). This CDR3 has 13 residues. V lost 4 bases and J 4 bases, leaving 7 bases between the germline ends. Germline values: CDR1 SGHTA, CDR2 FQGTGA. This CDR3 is CASSSGSTGELFF. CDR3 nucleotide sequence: TGTGCCAGCAGCTCCGGGAGCACCGGGGAGCTGTTTTTT.

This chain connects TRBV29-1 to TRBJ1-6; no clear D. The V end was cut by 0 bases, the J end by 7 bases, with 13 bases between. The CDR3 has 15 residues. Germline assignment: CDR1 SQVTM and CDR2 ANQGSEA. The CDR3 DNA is TGCAGCGTTGAAGAAGTCGCCCAATACAATTCACCCCTCCACTTT. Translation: CSVEEVAQYNSPLHF.

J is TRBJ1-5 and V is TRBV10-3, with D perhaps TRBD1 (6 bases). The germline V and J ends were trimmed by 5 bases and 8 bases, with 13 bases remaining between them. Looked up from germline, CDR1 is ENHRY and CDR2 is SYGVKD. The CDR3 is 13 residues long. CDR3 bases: TGTGCCATCAGTACCAGGGGAGAAAAGCCCCAGCATTTT. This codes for CAISTRGEKPQHF.

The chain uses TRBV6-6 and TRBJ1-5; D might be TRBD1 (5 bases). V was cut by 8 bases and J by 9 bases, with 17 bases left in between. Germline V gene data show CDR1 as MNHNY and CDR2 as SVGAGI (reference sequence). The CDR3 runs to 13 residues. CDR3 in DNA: TGTGCCAGCTCGGGGGGGTGGGTGAGGCCCCAGCATTTT. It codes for CASSGGWVRPQHF.

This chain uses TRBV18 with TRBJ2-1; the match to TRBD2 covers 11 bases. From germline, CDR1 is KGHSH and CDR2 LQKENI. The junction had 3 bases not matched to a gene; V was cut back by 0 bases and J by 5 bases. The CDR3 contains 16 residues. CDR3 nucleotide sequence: TGTGCCAGCTCACCACCCGGGACTAGCGGCCACAATGAGCAGTTCTTC. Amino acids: CASSPPGTSGHNEQFF.

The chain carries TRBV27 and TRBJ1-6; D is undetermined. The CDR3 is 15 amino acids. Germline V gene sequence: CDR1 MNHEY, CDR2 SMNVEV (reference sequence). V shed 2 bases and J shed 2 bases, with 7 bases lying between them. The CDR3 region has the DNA TGTGCCAGCAGTTTAGGAGGAACCTATAATTCACCCCTCCACTTT. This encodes CASSLGGTYNSPLHF.